A single sample is the source of the 25 T cell receptor beta chains below, sequenced in a study of T-cell reconstitution after alpha-beta-depleted transplantation in children. The TCRbeta library incorporated unique molecular identifiers. Each CDR3 protein is one row after TCRdb ran MiXCR on the PCR reads. The profile shows about 610,000 distinct CDR3 sequences, more than 9% of them singletons. Sequences were derived from PBMCs from the stem cell graft donor, sampled from the stem cell graft. The receptors were sampled from a human donor who donated a stem cell graft to a child with acute myeloid leukemia.

This clonotype occurred many times. The rearrangement joins TRBV5-1 to TRBJ2-5, with D possibly matching TRBD2 (5 bases). This CDR3 contains 15 residues. Trimming took 3 bases from V and 1 from J, leaving 13 bases between them. Germline CDR1 and CDR2: SGHRS and YFSETQ. The CDR3 nucleotides read TGCGCCAGCAGCTCGGTTTACAGCGGCCAAGAGACCCAGTACTTC. It yields the protein CASSSVYSGQETQYF.

The gene calls are TRBV3-1 and TRBJ2-3; 8 bases line up with TRBD1. Germline V gene lookup returns CDR1 LGHDT and CDR2 YNNKEL (reference sequence). Germline trimming cut 1 base from V and 2 bases from J; bases unmatched to any gene: 5. CDR3 size: 16 residues. The DNA of the CDR3 is TGTGCCAGCAGCCAAGTCGGGACAGGTCACACAGATACGCAGTATTTT. It is translated as CASSQVGTGHTDTQYF.

The chain couples TRBV6-1 to TRBJ2-5; 13 nucleotides agree with TRBD2. The germline V gene has CDR1 MNHNS and CDR2 SASEGT. This CDR3 is 13 amino acids long. After removal of 7 bases from V and 7 bases from J, the junction contained 3 bases not matched to a gene. The DNA for the CDR3 is TGTGCCAGCAAGACTAGCGGGAGGATGACCCAGTACTTC. Encoded protein: CASKTSGRMTQYF.

The sample holds a few counts of this clonotype. CDR3 sequence (DNA): TGTGCCAGCAGCTTGGTATATGAGACCCAGTACTTC. It codes for CASSLVYETQYF. The chain recombines TRBV5-6 with TRBJ2-5; D not resolved. The germline V gene has CDR1 SGHDT and CDR2 YYEEEE. There are 12 residues in the CDR3. Deletions cut 0 bases from V and 5 bases from J, with 5 bases between.

The CDR3 loop is CASRKTGGRDTQYF. CDR3 coding DNA: TGTGCCAGCAGGAAGACAGGGGGTAGAGATACGCAGTATTTT. The chain employs TRBV2 and TRBJ2-3, with 9 bases fitting TRBD1. Trimming took 6 bases from V and 5 from J; bases not matched to a gene: 6. CDR3 length equals 14 residues. Germline V gene sequence: CDR1 SNHLY, CDR2 FYNNEI. Looking up the rest from reference TRBV2 and TRBJ2-3 gives the full variable domain: EPEVTQTPSHQVTQMGQEVILRCVPISNHLYFYWYRQILGQKVEFLVSFYNNEISEKSEIFDDQFSVERPDGSNFTLKIRSTKLEDSAMYFCASRKTGGRDTQYFGPGTRLTVL.

This clonotype was observed a handful of times. The J gene is TRBJ2-3, the V gene TRBV20-1, with 11 bases identical to TRBD2. The germline CDR1 and CDR2 sequences are DFQATT and SNEGSKA (reference sequence). The CDR3 covers 15 residues. The V segment lost 6 bases and the J segment 2 bases; nucleotides outside the gene matches: 7. CDR3 DNA sequence: TGCAGTGCACGACCGGGACTAGCGGACACAGATACGCAGTATTTT. It codes for CSARPGLADTDTQYF.

This clonotype was picked up a small number of times. This chain connects TRBV7-3 to TRBJ2-3, with no clear D. V was trimmed by 0 bases and J by 1 base, leaving 14 bases between them. The V gene's germline CDR1 is SGHTA and CDR2 FQGTGA. This CDR3 is 17 amino acids long. The CDR3 region is CASSLTGMNLGTDTQYF. The CDR3 bases are TGTGCCAGCAGCTTAACAGGGATGAATCTGGGCACAGATACGCAGTATTTT.

J is TRBJ1-1 and V is TRBV6-1; 9 bases are a match to TRBD1. This CDR3 has 17 residues. J gave up 1 base and V 6 bases, and 12 bases lay outside the gene matches. Germline assignment: CDR1 MNHNS and CDR2 SASEGT. CDR3 in DNA: TGTGCCAGCAGCTCCCCACAGGGGGCGGACTGGAACACTGAAGCTTTCTTT. Its protein is CASSSPQGADWNTEAFF.

The chain combines TRBV20-1 with TRBJ1-6, with 9 bases fitting TRBD1. This CDR3 spans 15 amino acids. Unmatched junction bases numbered 9, after V lost 5 bases and J lost 7 bases. Per the germline V gene, CDR1 is DFQATT and CDR2 is SNEGSKA (reference sequence). The CDR3 sequence: CSAGAWTGVNSPLHF. The CDR3 bases are TGCAGTGCTGGAGCTTGGACAGGGGTGAATTCACCCCTCCACTTT.

This clonotype showed up just a few times. V usage is TRBV15 and J usage is TRBJ1-2; D gene ambiguous. V lost 0 bases to trimming and J lost 7 bases, with 6 bases between them. CDR3 length: 12 amino acids. Per germline, CDR1 LNHNV and CDR2 YYDKDF (reference sequence). The CDR3 loop reads CATSRDNGGYTF. Here the CDR3 DNA reads TGTGCCACCAGCAGAGATAACGGTGGCTACACCTTC.

This clonotype has only a few counts. This chain uses TRBV20-1 with TRBJ2-1; TRBD2 aligns across 8 bases. Germline CDR1 DFQATT, CDR2 SNEGSKA (reference sequence). This CDR3 is built from 16 residues. The V and J ends lost 4 bases and 0 bases, in that order; junction bases with no gene match: 8. The CDR3 here is CSANAGGRRSYNEQFF. The CDR3 nucleotides are TGCAGTGCTAACGCGGGAGGCCGACGCTCCTACAATGAGCAGTTCTTC.

Ten or more counts support this clonotype. The chain combines TRBV9 with TRBJ2-1, with unresolved D. The CDR3 sequence is 13 residues long. Germline assignment: CDR1 SGDLS and CDR2 YYNGEE. Trimming shortened V by 3 bases and J by 3 bases, and 7 bases separated the two germline ends. CDR3: CASSAWDYNEQFF. The CDR3, as DNA: TGTGCCAGCAGCGCCTGGGACTACAATGAGCAGTTCTTC.

Only a few counts were recorded for this clonotype. The chain links TRBV2 to TRBJ2-1, with TRBD1 matching 7 bases. The ends lost 4 bases at V and 3 bases at J; junction bases unmatched: 12. Per the germline V gene, CDR1 is SNHLY and CDR2 is FYNNEI. CDR3 length: 17 residues. The CDR3 protein is CASSASFGTAYYNEQFF. CDR3 in DNA: TGTGCCAGCAGTGCATCTTTTGGGACAGCGTACTACAATGAGCAGTTCTTC. Full variable domain (missing parts from reference TRBV2 and TRBJ2-1): EPEVTQTPSHQVTQMGQEVILRCVPISNHLYFYWYRQILGQKVEFLVSFYNNEISEKSEIFDDQFSVERPDGSNFTLKIRSTKLEDSAMYFCASSASFGTAYYNEQFFGPGTRLTVL.

The CDR3: CSACDPGAISGTEAFF. Written as DNA, the CDR3 is TGCAGTGCTTGTGACCCCGGGGCGATTTCGGGGACTGAAGCTTTCTTT. J is TRBJ1-1 and V is TRBV20-1; a weak D match, TRBD1 (5 bases). V was clipped by 5 bases and J by 5 bases, with 24 bases between them. The germline V gene encodes CDR1 DFQATT and CDR2 SNEGSKA (reference sequence). The CDR3 is made up of 16 amino acids.

This clonotype was seen repeatedly, ten times or more. The rearrangement uses TRBV5-6 and TRBJ2-1, with 8 bases matching TRBD1. Germline CDR1 SGHDT, CDR2 YYEEEE. The length of the CDR3 is 15 residues. The ends lost 2 bases at V and 6 bases at J; junction bases unmatched: 7. Here the CDR3 DNA reads TGTGCCAGCAGCTTTCCAGGGGGCATGAGCAATGAGCAGTTCTTC. Protein: CASSFPGGMSNEQFF.

The V gene is TRBV29-1, the J gene TRBJ2-2, with D possibly being TRBD1 or TRBD2 (7 bases each). The germline V gene encodes CDR1 SQVTM and CDR2 ANQGSEA. CDR3 length: 16 amino acids. The V end was cut by 3 bases, the J end by 3 bases, with 17 bases between. CDR3 loop: CSVDYRGGSDTGELFF. The CDR3 DNA reads TGCAGCGTTGATTACAGGGGCGGGAGTGACACCGGGGAGCTGTTTTTT.

The rearrangement joins TRBV7-3 to TRBJ2-2; TRBD2 matches at 7 bases. The CDR3 consists of 16 residues. V shed 2 bases and J 1 base; nucleotides not matched to a gene: 4. Germline V gene data show CDR1 as SGHTA and CDR2 as FQGTGA. In nucleotides, the CDR3 is TGTGCCAGCAGCTTAGTAGCGGGCCTGAACACCGGGGAGCTGTTTTTT. This codes for CASSLVAGLNTGELFF.

There are many counts of this clonotype. The chain couples TRBV3-1 to TRBJ1-6; TRBD1 aligns across 8 bases. This CDR3 comprises 16 residues. Germline CDR1 is LGHDT and CDR2 is YNNKEL (reference sequence). Unmatched junction bases numbered 11, after V lost 4 bases and J lost 9 bases. The CDR3 DNA follows: TGTGCCAGCAGCCGTGTGACCGGGACAGGTGTTTCACCCCTCCACTTT. Amino acids: CASSRVTGTGVSPLHF. Drawing the rest from reference TRBV3-1 and TRBJ1-6, the complete variable domain is DTAVSQTPKYLVTQMGNDKSIKCEQNLGHDTMYWYKQDSKKFLKIMFSYNNKELIINETVPNRFSPKSPDKAHLNLHINSLELGDSAVYFCASSRVTGTGVSPLHFGNGTRLTVT.

This clonotype was seen only a few times. V gene TRBV28 combines with J gene TRBJ2-7; no definite D call. Germline V gives CDR1 MDHEN, CDR2 SYDVKM. The CDR3 contains 13 residues. The V end was cut by 2 bases, the J end by 0 bases, with 5 bases between. The CDR3 here is CASSLRNSYEQYF. CDR3 DNA sequence: TGTGCCAGCAGTTTAAGGAACTCCTACGAGCAGTACTTC.

CDR3: CSAGQVLNYGYTF. The CDR3 bases are TGCAGTGCCGGACAGGTCCTCAACTATGGCTACACCTTC. V gene TRBV20-1 combines with J gene TRBJ1-2; 7 positions match TRBD1. Germline assignment: CDR1 DFQATT and CDR2 SNEGSKA (reference sequence). V lost 6 bases, J lost 2 bases, and 6 bases stayed unmatched. CDR3 length: 13 residues.

At least ten counts were recorded for this clonotype. V and J are TRBV29-1 and TRBJ2-7; D is unclear. Germline V gene sequence: CDR1 SQVTM, CDR2 ANQGSEA. This CDR3 comprises 13 residues. Trimming shortened V by 2 bases and J by 3 bases, and 11 bases separated the two germline ends. As DNA, the CDR3 is TGCAGCGTTGAACACCGGACCGACTACGAGCAGTACTTC. Amino acids: CSVEHRTDYEQYF.

This clonotype came up a few times. CDR3 sequence: CASSFSGPSWQQYF. The CDR3 DNA is TGTGCCAGCAGCTTTTCAGGGCCGTCCTGGCAGCAGTACTTC. The chain recombines TRBV7-2 with TRBJ2-7; TRBD1 might be the D (5 bases). The CDR3 totals 14 residues. CDR1 is SGHTA, CDR2 FQGNSA, per germline. Between the trimmed V and J ends, which lost 3 bases and 8 bases, there was a span of 17 bases.

The rearrangement uses TRBV3-1 and TRBJ1-1, with 11 bases lining up with TRBD1. V was clipped by 4 bases and J by 4 bases; unmatched bases: 5. Germline V gives CDR1 LGHDT, CDR2 YNNKEL (reference sequence). This CDR3 has 15 residues. CDR3 in DNA: TGTGCCAGCAGCCCCGGGACAGGGGGGCTCACTGAAGCTTTCTTT. This translates into CASSPGTGGLTEAFF.

The sample holds a few counts of this clonotype. This CDR3 reads CASNIPGQNNEQFF. In nucleotides, the CDR3 is TGTGCCTCCAATATCCCGGGACAGAACAATGAGCAGTTCTTC. This chain joins TRBV28 and TRBJ2-1; TRBD1 matches at 7 bases. CDR3 length equals 14 residues. V shed 11 bases and J 5 bases; nucleotides not matched to a gene: 12. Germline V gives CDR1 MDHEN, CDR2 SYDVKM.

This clonotype turned up a few times. The chain joins TRBV20-1 to TRBJ2-2; D uncertain. This CDR3 has 14 residues. V lost 0 bases, J lost 7 bases, and 12 bases lay in between. CDR1 DFQATT and CDR2 SNEGSKA come from the germline V gene (reference sequence). CDR3 sequence (DNA): TGCAGTGCTAGAGAGGCTAGTAGCTTCGGGGAGCTGTTTTTT. As protein: CSAREASSFGELFF.